At least ten counts were recorded for the clone carrying this TCR beta chain. The antigen is not known. Template switching added a universal primer site, and cDNA bore unique molecular identifiers. TCRdb itself ran the 5' RACE reads through MiXCR, one entry per CDR3 protein. The sample has under 500,000 distinct CDR3 sequences, around an eighth seen once. This specimen comes from a study of identical twins. Findings of the study overall: Insertions ran lower in abundant cord blood beta clonotypes, though not in memory repertoires.

Separately, the same data were catalogued under a study of yellow fever vaccine responses in identical twins.

The sequenced sample was CD4+ T cells sorted from blood. The TCR sequence derives from a woman in her late teens or twenties in good health.

The CDR3 nucleotides are TGTGCCAGCAGCGCTCGGTCGGGCCGGGGGTTGAAGGGAACCTACAATGAGCAGTTCTTC. It specifies CASSARSGRGLKGTYNEQFF. This sequence joins TRBV12-3 or TRBV12-4 and TRBJ2-1, with a tentative D call TRBD2 (6 bases). Trimming shortened V by 6 bases and J by 2 bases, and 29 bases separated the two germline ends. The CDR3 totals 20 residues.